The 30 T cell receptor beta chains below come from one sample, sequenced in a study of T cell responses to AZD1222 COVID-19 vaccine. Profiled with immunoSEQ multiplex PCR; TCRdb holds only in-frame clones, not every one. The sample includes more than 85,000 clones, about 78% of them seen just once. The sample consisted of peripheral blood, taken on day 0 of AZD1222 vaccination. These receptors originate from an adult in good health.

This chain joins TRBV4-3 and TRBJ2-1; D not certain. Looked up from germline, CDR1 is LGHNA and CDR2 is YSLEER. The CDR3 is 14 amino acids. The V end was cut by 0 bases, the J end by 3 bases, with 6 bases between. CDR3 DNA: TGCGCCAGCAGCCAAGATAACTACTACAATGAGCAGTTCTTC. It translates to CASSQDNYYNEQFF.

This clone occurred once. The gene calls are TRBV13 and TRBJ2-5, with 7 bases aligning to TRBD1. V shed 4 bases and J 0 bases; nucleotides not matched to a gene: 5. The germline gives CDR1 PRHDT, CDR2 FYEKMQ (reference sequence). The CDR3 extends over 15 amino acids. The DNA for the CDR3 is TGTGCCAGCAGCTCCAGGGGGACCAACCAAGAGACCCAGTACTTC. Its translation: CASSSRGTNQETQYF.

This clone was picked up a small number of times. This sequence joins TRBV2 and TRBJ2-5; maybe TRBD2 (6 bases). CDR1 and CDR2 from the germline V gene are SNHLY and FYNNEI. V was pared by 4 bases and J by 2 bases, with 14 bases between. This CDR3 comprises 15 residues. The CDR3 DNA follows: TGTGCCAGCAGTGTAGGGGCGGGGTTACAAGAGACCCAGTACTTC. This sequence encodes CASSVGAGLQETQYF.

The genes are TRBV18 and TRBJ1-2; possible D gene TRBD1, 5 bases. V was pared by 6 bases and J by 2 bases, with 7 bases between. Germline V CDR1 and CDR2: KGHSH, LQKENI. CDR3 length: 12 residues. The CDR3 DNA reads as TGTGCCAGCTCCGCAGGGAACTATGGCTACACCTTC. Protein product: CASSAGNYGYTF.

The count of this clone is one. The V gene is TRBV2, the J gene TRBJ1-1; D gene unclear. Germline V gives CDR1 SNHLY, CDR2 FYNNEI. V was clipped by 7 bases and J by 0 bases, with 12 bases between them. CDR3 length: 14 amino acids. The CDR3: CASTLGVMNTEAFF. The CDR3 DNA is TGTGCCAGCACGCTCGGAGTCATGAACACTGAAGCTTTCTTT.

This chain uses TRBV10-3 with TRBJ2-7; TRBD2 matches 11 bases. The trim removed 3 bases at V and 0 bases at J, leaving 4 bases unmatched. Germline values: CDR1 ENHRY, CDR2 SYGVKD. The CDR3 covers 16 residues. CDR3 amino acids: CAISEGGLAASYEQYF. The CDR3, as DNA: TGTGCCATCAGTGAAGGGGGACTAGCGGCCTCCTACGAGCAGTACTTC.

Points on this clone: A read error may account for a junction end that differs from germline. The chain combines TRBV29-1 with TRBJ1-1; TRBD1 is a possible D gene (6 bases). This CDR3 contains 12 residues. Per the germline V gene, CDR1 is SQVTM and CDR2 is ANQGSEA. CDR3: CSGEQGGTEAFF. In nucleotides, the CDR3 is TGCAGCGGTGAACAGGGAGGGACTGAAGCTTTCTTT.

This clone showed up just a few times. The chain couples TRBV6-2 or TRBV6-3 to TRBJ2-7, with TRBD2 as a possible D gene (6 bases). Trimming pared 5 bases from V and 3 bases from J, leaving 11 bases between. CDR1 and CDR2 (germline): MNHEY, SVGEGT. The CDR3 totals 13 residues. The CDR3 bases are TGTGCCAGCAGTCCCGGGGGATACTACGAGCAGTACTTC. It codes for CASSPGGYYEQYF.

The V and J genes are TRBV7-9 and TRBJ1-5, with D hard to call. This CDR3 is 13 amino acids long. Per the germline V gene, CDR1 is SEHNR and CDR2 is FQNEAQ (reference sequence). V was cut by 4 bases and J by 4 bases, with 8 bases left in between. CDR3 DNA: TGTGCCAGCAGCTGGGATCAGAATCAGCCCCAGCATTTT. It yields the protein CASSWDQNQPQHF.

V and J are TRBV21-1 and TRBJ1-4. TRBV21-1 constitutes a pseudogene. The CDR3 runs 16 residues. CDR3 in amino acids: CASSNRRVAGSEKLFF. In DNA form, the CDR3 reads TGTGCCAGCAGCAATAGAAGGGTGGCGGGGAGTGAAAAACTGTTTTTT.

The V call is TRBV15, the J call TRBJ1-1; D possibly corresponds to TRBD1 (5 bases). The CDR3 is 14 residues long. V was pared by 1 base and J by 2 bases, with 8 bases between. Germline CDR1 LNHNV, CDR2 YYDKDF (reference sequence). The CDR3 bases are TGTGCCACCAGCAGAGTGGGGGAAAACACTGAAGCTTTCTTT. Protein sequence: CATSRVGENTEAFF. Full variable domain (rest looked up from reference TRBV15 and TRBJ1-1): DAMVIQNPRYQVTQFGKPVTLSCSQTLNHNVMYWYQQKSSQAPKLLFHYYDKDFNNEADTPDNFQSRRPNTSFCFLDIRSPGLGDTAMYLCATSRVGENTEAFFGQGTRLTVV.

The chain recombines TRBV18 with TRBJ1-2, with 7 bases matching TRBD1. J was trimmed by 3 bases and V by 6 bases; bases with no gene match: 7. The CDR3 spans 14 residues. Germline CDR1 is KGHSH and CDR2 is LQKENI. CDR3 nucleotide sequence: TGTGCCAGCTCCCTCACAGGGGTAGACTATGGCTACACCTTC. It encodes CASSLTGVDYGYTF.

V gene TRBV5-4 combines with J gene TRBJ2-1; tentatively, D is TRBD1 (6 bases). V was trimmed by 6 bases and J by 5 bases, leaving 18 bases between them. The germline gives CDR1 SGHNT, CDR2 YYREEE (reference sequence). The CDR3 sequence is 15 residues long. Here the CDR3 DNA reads TGTGCCAGCATTAGGGGGACATCCACCGACAATGAGCAGTTCTTC. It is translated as CASIRGTSTDNEQFF.

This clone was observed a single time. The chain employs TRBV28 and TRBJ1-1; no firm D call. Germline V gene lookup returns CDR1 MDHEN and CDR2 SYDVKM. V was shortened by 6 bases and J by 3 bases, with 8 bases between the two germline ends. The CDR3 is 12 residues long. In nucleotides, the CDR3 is TGTGCCAGCAGCTCGCCGTACACTGAAGCTTTCTTT. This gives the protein CASSSPYTEAFF.

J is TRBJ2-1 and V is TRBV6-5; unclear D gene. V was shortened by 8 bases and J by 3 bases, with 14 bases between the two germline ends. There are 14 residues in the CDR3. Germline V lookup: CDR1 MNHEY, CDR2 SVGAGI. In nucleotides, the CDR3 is TGTGCCAGCCAACTGAGTCCCTACTACAATGAGCAGTTCTTC. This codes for CASQLSPYYNEQFF.

CDR3 bases: TGTGCCAGCAGTTTTCGCGCCCGGGGAGATACGCAGTATTTT. This sequence encodes CASSFRARGDTQYF. The chain combines TRBV6-5 with TRBJ2-3, with D possibly being TRBD2 (5 bases). From germline, CDR1 is MNHEY and CDR2 SVGAGI. Trimming pared 4 bases from V and 5 bases from J, leaving 13 bases between. The CDR3 sequence is 14 residues long.

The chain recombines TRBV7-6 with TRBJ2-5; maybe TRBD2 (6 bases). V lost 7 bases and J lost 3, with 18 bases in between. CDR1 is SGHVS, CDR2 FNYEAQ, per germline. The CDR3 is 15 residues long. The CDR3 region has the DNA TGTGCCAGCAACTCGAGGAAGGCGGGAAAAGAGACCCAGTACTTC. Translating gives CASNSRKAGKETQYF.

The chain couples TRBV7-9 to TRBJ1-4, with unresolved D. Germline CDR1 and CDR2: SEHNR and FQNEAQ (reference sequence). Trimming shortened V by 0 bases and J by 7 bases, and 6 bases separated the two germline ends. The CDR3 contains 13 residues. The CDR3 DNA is TGTGCCAGCAGCTTAGCTGGTAGTGAAAAACTGTTTTTT. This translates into CASSLAGSEKLFF.

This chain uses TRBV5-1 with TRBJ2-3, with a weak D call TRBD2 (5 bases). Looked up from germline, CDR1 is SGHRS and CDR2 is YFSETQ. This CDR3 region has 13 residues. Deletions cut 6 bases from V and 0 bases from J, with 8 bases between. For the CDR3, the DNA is TGCGCCAGCACCCCGGGGAGCACAGATACGCAGTATTTT. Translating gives CASTPGSTDTQYF.

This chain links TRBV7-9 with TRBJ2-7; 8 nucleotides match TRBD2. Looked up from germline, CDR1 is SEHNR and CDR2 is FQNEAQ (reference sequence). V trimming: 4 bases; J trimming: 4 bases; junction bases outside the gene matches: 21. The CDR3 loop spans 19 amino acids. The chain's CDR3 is CASSYSQGPFREGQYEQYF. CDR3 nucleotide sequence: TGTGCCAGCAGCTACTCACAAGGGCCGTTTCGGGAGGGCCAGTACGAGCAGTACTTC.

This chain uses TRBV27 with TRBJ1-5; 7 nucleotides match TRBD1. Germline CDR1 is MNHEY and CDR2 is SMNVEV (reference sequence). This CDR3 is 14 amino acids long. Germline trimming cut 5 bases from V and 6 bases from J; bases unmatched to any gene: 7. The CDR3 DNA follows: TGTGCCAGCAGTCAGACGAGGACAGGTCAGCCCCAGCATTTT. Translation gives CASSQTRTGQPQHF.

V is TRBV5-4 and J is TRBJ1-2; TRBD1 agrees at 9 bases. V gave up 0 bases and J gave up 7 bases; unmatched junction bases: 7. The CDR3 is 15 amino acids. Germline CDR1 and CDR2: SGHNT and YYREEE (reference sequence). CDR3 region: CASSLADRGPAGYTF. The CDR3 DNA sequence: TGTGCCAGCAGCTTGGCGGACAGGGGTCCCGCTGGCTACACCTTC.

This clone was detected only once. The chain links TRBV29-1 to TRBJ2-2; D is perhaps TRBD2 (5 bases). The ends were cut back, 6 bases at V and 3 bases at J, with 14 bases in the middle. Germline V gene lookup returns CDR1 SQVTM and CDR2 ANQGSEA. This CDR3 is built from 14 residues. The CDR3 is CSVAAGLHTGELFF. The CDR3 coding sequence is TGCAGCGTCGCAGCTGGACTTCACACCGGGGAGCTGTTTTTT.

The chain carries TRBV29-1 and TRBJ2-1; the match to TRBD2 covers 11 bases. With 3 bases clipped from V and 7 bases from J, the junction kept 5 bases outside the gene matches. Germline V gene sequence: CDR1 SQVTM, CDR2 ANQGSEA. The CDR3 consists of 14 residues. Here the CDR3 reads CSVEASGRRNEQFF. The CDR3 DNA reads TGCAGCGTTGAGGCTAGCGGGAGGAGGAATGAGCAGTTCTTC.

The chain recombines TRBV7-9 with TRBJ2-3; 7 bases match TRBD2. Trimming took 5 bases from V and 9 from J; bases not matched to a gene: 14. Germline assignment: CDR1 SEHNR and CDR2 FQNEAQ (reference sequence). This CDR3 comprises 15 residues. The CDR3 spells CASSDSSGLSYTQYF. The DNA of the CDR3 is TGTGCCAGCAGCGATTCTAGCGGCCTAAGTTACACGCAGTATTTT.

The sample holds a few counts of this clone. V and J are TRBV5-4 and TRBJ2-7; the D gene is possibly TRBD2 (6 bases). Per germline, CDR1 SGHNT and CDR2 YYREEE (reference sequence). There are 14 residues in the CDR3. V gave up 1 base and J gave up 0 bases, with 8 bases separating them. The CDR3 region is CASSLWGGSYEQYF. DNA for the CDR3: TGTGCCAGCAGCTTGTGGGGAGGCTCCTACGAGCAGTACTTC.

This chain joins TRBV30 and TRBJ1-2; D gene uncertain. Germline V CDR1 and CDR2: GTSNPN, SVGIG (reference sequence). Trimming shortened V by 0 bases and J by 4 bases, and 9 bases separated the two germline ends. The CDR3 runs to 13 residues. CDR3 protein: CAWSVKVGYGYTF. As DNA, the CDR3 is TGTGCCTGGAGTGTCAAGGTTGGCTATGGCTACACCTTC.

The CDR3 is CASSLADRGGQPQHF. DNA for the CDR3: TGTGCCAGCAGCTTAGCGGACAGGGGAGGTCAGCCCCAGCATTTT. The chain has TRBV11-2 and TRBJ1-5, with 9 nucleotides matching TRBD1. Germline-derived CDR1 and CDR2 are SGHAT and FQNNGV. The CDR3 contains 15 residues. V shed 1 base and J 6 bases; nucleotides not matched to a gene: 4.

The CDR3: CASNRDSSNSPLHF. The CDR3 DNA sequence: TGTGCCAGTAACCGGGACAGCTCAAATTCACCCCTCCACTTT. The chain carries TRBV19 and TRBJ1-6; 7 nucleotides line up with TRBD1. Germline trimming cut 7 bases from V and 7 bases from J; bases unmatched to any gene: 7. Germline V lookup: CDR1 LNHDA, CDR2 SQIVND (reference sequence). The CDR3 covers 14 residues.

The CDR3 region has the DNA TGTGCCAGCAGCCAGACCGGCGGGAGGACAGATACGCAGTATTTT. Its translation is CASSQTGGRTDTQYF. This chain links TRBV3-1 (or the pseudogene TRBV3-2) with TRBJ2-3; TRBD2 agrees at 8 bases. The germline V gene has CDR1 LGHDT and CDR2 YNNKEL (reference sequence). The CDR3 is 15 residues long. Trimming removed 3 bases from V and 3 bases from J; junction bases left unmatched: 5.